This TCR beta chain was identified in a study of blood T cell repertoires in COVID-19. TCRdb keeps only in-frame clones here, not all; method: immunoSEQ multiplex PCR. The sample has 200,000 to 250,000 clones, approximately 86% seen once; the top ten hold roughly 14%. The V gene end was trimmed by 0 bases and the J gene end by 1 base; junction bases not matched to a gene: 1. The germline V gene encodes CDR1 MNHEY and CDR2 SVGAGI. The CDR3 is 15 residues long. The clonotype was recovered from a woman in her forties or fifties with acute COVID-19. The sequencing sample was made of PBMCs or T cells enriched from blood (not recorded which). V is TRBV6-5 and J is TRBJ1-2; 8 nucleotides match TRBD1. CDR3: CASSYSGQGNYGYTF. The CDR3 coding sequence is TGTGCCAGCAGTTACTCCGGACAGGGTAACTATGGCTACACCTTC.